The clone carrying this T cell receptor (beta chain) was detected only once. Its cognate antigen is unknown. The source of the sample is a study of post-analysis software for immune sequencing data. On the study more broadly: Multiple sclerosis in the patients followed relapsing-remitting, secondary progressive and progressive-relapsing courses.

Study findings and constraints: Strong co-clustering by F measure was seen for same-batch samples. Compared with controls, patients had more of roughly five TRBV segments, including TRBV5-6, TRBV5-1 and TRBV20-1. There was significantly lower normalized Chao1 diversity in multiple sclerosis patients than in controls.

TCR beta cDNA libraries included unique molecular identifiers. Researchers reported about 500,000 cDNA molecules coming from around 1 to 10 million T cells. MiXCR, applied by TCRdb to the PCR reads, yields one record per CDR3 protein. Here the sample spans around 710,000 distinct CDR3 sequences, roughly 50% being singletons. There are 23 residues in the CDR3. Germline V CDR1 and CDR2: ENHRY, SYGVKD. Trimming at V came to 10 bases and at J to 1 base, leaving 27 bases not matched to a gene. The receptor's source is a girl aged 10-17 years with multiple sclerosis. Source material: blood. The V call is TRBV10-3, the J call TRBJ2-1; 14 nucleotides line up with TRBD2. The CDR3 here is CATMRGRTGGGLAGERSYNEQFF. Here the CDR3 DNA reads TGTGCCACCATGAGGGGAAGGACAGGAGGGGGACTAGCGGGAGAAAGGTCCTACAATGAGCAGTTCTTC.